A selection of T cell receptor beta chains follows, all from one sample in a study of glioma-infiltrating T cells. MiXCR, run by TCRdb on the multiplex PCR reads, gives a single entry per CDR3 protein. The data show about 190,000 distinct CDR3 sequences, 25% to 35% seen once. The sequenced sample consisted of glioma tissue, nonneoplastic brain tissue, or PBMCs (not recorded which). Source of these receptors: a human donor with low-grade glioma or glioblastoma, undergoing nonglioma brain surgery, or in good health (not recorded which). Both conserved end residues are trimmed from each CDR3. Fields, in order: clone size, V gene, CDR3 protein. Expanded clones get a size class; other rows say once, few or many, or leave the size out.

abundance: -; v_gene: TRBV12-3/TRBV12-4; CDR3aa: ASRPGVPAGEQF
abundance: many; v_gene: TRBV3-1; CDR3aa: ASSLDREDTEAF
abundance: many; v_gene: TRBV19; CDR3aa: AGGLGQGTEAF
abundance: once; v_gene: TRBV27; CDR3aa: ASSLHEGGPANEQY
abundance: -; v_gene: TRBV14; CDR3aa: ASSVDRDNRLNTEAL
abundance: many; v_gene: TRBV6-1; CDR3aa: ASSLAFEQF
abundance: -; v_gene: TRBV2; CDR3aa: ASSFERNPYNEQF
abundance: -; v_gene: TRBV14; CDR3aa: TSSQDSRAGDTQY
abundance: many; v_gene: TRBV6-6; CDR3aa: ASSYSGSGGYTGELF
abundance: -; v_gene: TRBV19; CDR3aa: ASLRGGNTEAF